This entry lists 26 T cell receptor beta chains sequenced from one sample in a study of blood T cell repertoires in COVID-19. Sequencing was performed with immunoSEQ multiplex PCR; in TCRdb, only in-frame clones are kept and a portion is missing. Altogether a few hundred thousand clones are present, just under 90% being singletons, with the ten largest covering 1.2%. Material for sequencing was PBMCs or T cells enriched from blood (not recorded which). The receptor set was obtained from a man under 40 who had recovered from COVID-19.

This clone was seen once. The V call is TRBV3-1 (or the pseudogene TRBV3-2), the J call TRBJ1-1; unclear D gene. CDR1 is LGHDT, CDR2 YNNKEL, per germline (reference sequence). V lost 0 bases, J lost 0 bases, and 5 bases lay in between. The CDR3 is made up of 14 amino acids. CDR3 sequence (DNA): TGTGCCAGCAGCCAAGAACCGGTGAACACTGAAGCTTTCTTT. This encodes CASSQEPVNTEAFF.

This sequence joins TRBV10-2 and TRBJ1-2; D gene ambiguous. The CDR3 has 12 amino acids. The V gene lost 3 bases and the J gene lost 0 bases, with 2 bases spanning the gap. Germline V gene lookup returns CDR1 WSHSY and CDR2 SAAADI. The CDR3 here is CASSDTNYGYTF. For the CDR3, the DNA is TGCGCCAGCAGTGACACTAACTATGGCTACACCTTC.

The genes are TRBV19 and TRBJ1-5; perhaps TRBD1 as D (5 bases). Germline CDR1 reads LNHDA; CDR2 reads SQIVND (reference sequence). The V gene lost 7 bases and the J gene lost 6 bases, with 22 bases spanning the gap. The CDR3 runs 16 residues. This chain's CDR3 is CASTIRGGGAGQPQHF. Here the CDR3 DNA reads TGTGCCAGTACAATCCGGGGGGGTGGGGCTGGTCAGCCCCAGCATTTT.

The J gene is TRBJ1-5, the V gene TRBV19; 12 positions match TRBD1. The junction had 6 bases not matched to a gene; V was cut back by 3 bases and J by 6 bases. The CDR3 runs 16 residues. Germline values: CDR1 LNHDA, CDR2 SQIVND (reference sequence). CDR3 DNA sequence: TGTGCCAGTAGTATCGGGGGACAGGGGGCTTCTCAGCCCCAGCATTTT. It specifies CASSIGGQGASQPQHF.

This rearrangement joins TRBV15 to TRBJ2-7, with TRBD2 identical over 8 bases. CDR1 and CDR2 from the germline V gene are LNHNV and YYDKDF (reference sequence). The CDR3 extends over 14 amino acids. Trimming removed 4 bases from V and 2 bases from J; junction bases left unmatched: 4. The chain's CDR3 is CATSKTSETYEQYF. The CDR3 DNA follows: TGTGCCACCAGCAAGACTAGCGAGACCTACGAGCAGTACTTC.

The chain carries TRBV29-1 and TRBJ2-5; 7 positions agree with TRBD2. V trimming: 4 bases; J trimming: 0 bases; junction bases outside the gene matches: 14. The germline V gene has CDR1 SQVTM and CDR2 ANQGSEA. The CDR3 consists of 17 residues. The CDR3 bases are TGCAGCGTTGGAATGGGCGGGGAGGGCCCGTACCAAGAGACCCAGTACTTC. Translating gives CSVGMGGEGPYQETQYF.

In DNA form, the CDR3 reads TGTGCCAGCAGTTTAACAGCGGGACCCTACGAGCAGTACTTC. This encodes CASSLTAGPYEQYF. The J gene is TRBJ2-7, the V gene TRBV27; 7 bases fit TRBD2. The germline V gene has CDR1 MNHEY and CDR2 SMNVEV (reference sequence). The V and J ends lost 2 bases and 2 bases, in that order; junction bases with no gene match: 3. The CDR3 spans 14 residues.

The chain carries TRBV7-2 and TRBJ2-5; 8 bases agree with TRBD2. The CDR3 is made up of 14 amino acids. J gave up 5 bases and V 3 bases, and 5 bases lay outside the gene matches. Germline V gene lookup returns CDR1 SGHTA and CDR2 FQGNSA. This chain's CDR3 is CASSFQAGVETQYF. CDR3 nucleotide sequence: TGTGCCAGCAGCTTCCAAGCGGGAGTGGAGACCCAGTACTTC.

The chain couples TRBV19 to TRBJ1-2; no definite D call. The V gene lost 3 bases and the J gene lost 7 bases, with 15 bases spanning the gap. In germline, CDR1 is LNHDA, CDR2 SQIVND (reference sequence). The length of the CDR3 is 14 residues. The CDR3 DNA is TGTGCCAGTAGTATGGTAACCGGGTCTAGTGGCTACACCTTC. It codes for CASSMVTGSSGYTF.

The V and J genes are TRBV4-3 and TRBJ1-2; 10 bases are a match to TRBD1. CDR1 and CDR2 (germline): LGHNA, YSLEER. J lost 1 base, V lost 1 base, and 12 bases had no gene match. The CDR3 covers 19 residues. The CDR3 DNA reads TGCGCCAGCAGCCAAGGAACCCCCAAAAGGGACAGGGGTAACTATGGCTACACCTTC. As protein: CASSQGTPKRDRGNYGYTF.

The chain couples TRBV18 to TRBJ2-1, with TRBD2 matching over 9 bases. Per germline, CDR1 KGHSH and CDR2 LQKENI. The V segment lost 11 bases and the J segment 7 bases; nucleotides outside the gene matches: 9. The CDR3 is made up of 13 amino acids. The CDR3: CASQREAKNEQFF. CDR3 nucleotide sequence: TGTGCCTCCCAGCGGGAGGCGAAAAATGAGCAGTTCTTC. Combining the CDR3 with reference TRBV18 and TRBJ2-1 gives the whole variable domain NAGVMQNPRHLVRRRGQEARLRCSPMKGHSHVYWYRQLPEEGLKFMVYLQKENIIDESGMPKERFSAEFPKEGPSILRIQQVVRGDSAAYFCASQREAKNEQFFGPGTRLTVL.

V gene TRBV12-5 combines with J gene TRBJ2-1; 11 bases are a match to TRBD2. There are 17 residues in the CDR3. After removal of 2 bases from V and 0 bases from J, the junction contained 3 bases not matched to a gene. Germline V gene lookup returns CDR1 LGHNT and CDR2 FRNRAP. CDR3 nucleotides: TGTGCTAGTGGTTTGCAACTAGCGGGGGTCTCCTACAATGAGCAGTTCTTC. This translates into CASGLQLAGVSYNEQFF.

The chain links TRBV9 to TRBJ2-1, with TRBD2 identical over 9 bases. J gave up 0 bases and V 0 bases, and 1 base lay outside the gene matches. Germline CDR1 is SGDLS and CDR2 is YYNGEE. The CDR3 is 16 residues long. The CDR3 bases are TGTGCCAGCAGCGTAGGTAGCGGGAGCTCCTACAATGAGCAGTTCTTC. It specifies CASSVGSGSSYNEQFF.

This chain connects TRBV12-3 or TRBV12-4 to TRBJ2-3; D call uncertain. CDR3 length equals 13 residues. The V end lost 4 bases, the J end lost 0 bases, and 5 bases lay between the germline ends. In nucleotides, the CDR3 is TGTGCCAGCAGTTCGGGTAGCACAGATACGCAGTATTTT. It specifies CASSSGSTDTQYF.

V gene TRBV29-1 combines with J gene TRBJ2-1, with 7 bases matching TRBD1. V lost 2 bases and J lost 1; bases outside the gene matches: 14. The germline gives CDR1 SQVTM, CDR2 ANQGSEA. This CDR3 spans 18 amino acids. The CDR3 is CSVERTGMGVKSYNEQFF. CDR3 sequence (DNA): TGCAGCGTTGAACGGACAGGTATGGGGGTTAAATCCTACAATGAGCAGTTCTTC.

The gene calls are TRBV7-6 and TRBJ2-1, with D possibly TRBD2 on 6 matching bases. The V gene lost 2 bases and the J gene lost 5 bases, with 13 bases spanning the gap. CDR1 is SGHVS and CDR2 is FNYEAQ in the germline V gene. This CDR3 region has 15 residues. The CDR3 sequence is CASSLRSGRNNEQFF. CDR3 sequence (DNA): TGTGCCAGCAGCTTAAGGAGCGGGCGGAACAATGAGCAGTTCTTC.

The chain combines TRBV11-2 with TRBJ2-3; 8 bases agree with TRBD2. The trim removed 7 bases at V and 0 bases at J, leaving 15 bases unmatched. The CDR3 loop spans 18 amino acids. Germline CDR1 and CDR2: SGHAT and FQNNGV. The CDR3 coding sequence is TGTGCCAGCACCCCTGGTAGGGGCGGGGGGCCTAGCACAGATACGCAGTATTTT. Translated, it gives CASTPGRGGGPSTDTQYF. The full variable domain, rest sourced from reference TRBV11-2 and TRBJ2-3, is EAGVAQSPRYKIIEKRQSVAFWCNPISGHATLYWYQQILGQGPKLLIQFQNNGVVDDSQLPKDRFSAERLKGVDSTLKIQPAKLEDSAVYLCASTPGRGGGPSTDTQYFGPGTRLTVL.

This chain connects TRBV5-4 to TRBJ2-2; TRBD2 matches at 10 bases. This CDR3 is 16 amino acids long. The germline V gene encodes CDR1 SGHNT and CDR2 YYREEE (reference sequence). Germline trimming cut 1 base from V and 7 bases from J; bases unmatched to any gene: 7. CDR3: CASSLPAGGRNGELFF. CDR3 in DNA: TGTGCCAGCAGCTTGCCAGCGGGGGGGCGTAACGGGGAGCTGTTTTTT.

The gene calls are TRBV6-1 and TRBJ1-4; unclear D gene. Trimming took 2 bases from V and 7 from J, leaving 14 bases between them. Germline CDR1 is MNHNS and CDR2 is SASEGT. The CDR3 spans 15 residues. The CDR3 region has the DNA TGTGCCAGCAGTGAATTGCGACAACAGCTTGAAAAACTGTTTTTT. Translation gives CASSELRQQLEKLFF.

The chain couples TRBV24-1 to TRBJ2-1; no firm D call. CDR1 and CDR2 (germline): KGHDR, SFDVKD. The CDR3 runs to 14 residues. Deletions cut 0 bases from V and 4 bases from J, with 6 bases between. The CDR3 sequence is CATSDLWQYNEQFF. Written as DNA, the CDR3 is TGTGCCACCAGTGATTTGTGGCAGTACAATGAGCAGTTCTTC.

The rearrangement uses TRBV18 and TRBJ1-2; a possible D gene is TRBD1 (6 bases). From germline, CDR1 is KGHSH and CDR2 LQKENI. Trimming took 0 bases from V and 1 from J, leaving 15 bases between them. The CDR3 loop spans 17 amino acids. Here the CDR3 DNA reads TGTGCCAGCTCACCACCTGGTGCAGGGGATCATAACTATGGCTACACCTTC. Its translation is CASSPPGAGDHNYGYTF. The entire variable domain, with the rest obtained from reference TRBV18 and TRBJ1-2, is as follows: NAGVMQNPRHLVRRRGQEARLRCSPMKGHSHVYWYRQLPEEGLKFMVYLQKENIIDESGMPKERFSAEFPKEGPSILRIQQVVRGDSAAYFCASSPPGAGDHNYGYTFGSGTRLTVV.

The chain employs TRBV21-1 and TRBJ2-1; the tabulated D call, TRBD1, remains unverified against the DNA. TRBV21-1 is a pseudogene. The CDR3 is 15 amino acids. The CDR3 DNA reads TGTGCCAGCAGGCAAACAGGGGGAGCCTACAATGAGCAGTTCTTC. Protein: CASRQTGGAYNEQFF.

The CDR3 DNA reads as TGTGCCAGCAGTCCTTCGTGGGGGGAGTCCTACAATGAGCAGTTCTTC. Translation: CASSPSWGESYNEQFF. The gene calls are TRBV27 and TRBJ2-1; D might be TRBD2 (6 bases). The ends were cut back, 5 bases at V and 1 base at J, with 15 bases in the middle. CDR3 length equals 16 residues. Per the germline V gene, CDR1 is MNHEY and CDR2 is SMNVEV (reference sequence).

The V gene is TRBV4-1, the J gene TRBJ1-3; D is perhaps TRBD1 (6 bases). The ends were cut back, 4 bases at V and 4 bases at J, with 17 bases in the middle. The CDR3 covers 16 residues. CDR1 is MGHRA and CDR2 is YSYEKL in the germline V gene. CDR3 DNA: TGCGCCAGCAGCCCCTCGGGATCAGGGGCAGGAAACACCATATATTTT. Translated: CASSPSGSGAGNTIYF.

This sequence joins TRBV7-2 and TRBJ1-2; 7 bases agree with TRBD1. The V segment lost 0 bases and the J segment 5 bases; nucleotides outside the gene matches: 12. In germline, CDR1 is SGHTA, CDR2 FQGNSA. This CDR3 region has 17 residues. CDR3 nucleotides: TGTGCCAGCAGCTTAGCGCTGAAGGGGGCATTAGGTTATGGCTACACCTTC. Its protein is CASSLALKGALGYGYTF.

This chain joins TRBV21-1 and TRBJ2-1; TRBD1 is taken as the D call from the table, unchecked against the DNA. TRBV21-1 is marked as a pseudogene. The CDR3 extends over 14 amino acids. The CDR3 DNA reads as TGTGCCAGCAGCAGCCGAGACACCTACAATGAGCAGTTCTTC. Translated: CASSSRDTYNEQFF.